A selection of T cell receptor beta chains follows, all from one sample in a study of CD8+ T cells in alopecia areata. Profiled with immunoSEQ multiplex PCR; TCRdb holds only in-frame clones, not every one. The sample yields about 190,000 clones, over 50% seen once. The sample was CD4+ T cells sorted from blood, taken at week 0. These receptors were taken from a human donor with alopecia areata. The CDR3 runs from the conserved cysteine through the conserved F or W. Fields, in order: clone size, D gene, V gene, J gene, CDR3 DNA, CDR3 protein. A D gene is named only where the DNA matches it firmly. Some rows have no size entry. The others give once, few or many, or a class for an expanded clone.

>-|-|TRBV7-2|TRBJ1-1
TGTGCCAGCAGCTCTCCTCAGGGTAATGAAGCTTTCTTT
CASSSPQGNEAFF
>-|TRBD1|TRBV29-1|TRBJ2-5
TGCAGCGGACAGGGCCAACAAGAGACCCAGTACTTC
CSGQGQQETQYF
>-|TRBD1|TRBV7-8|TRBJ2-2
TGTGCCAGCAGCTTAGGGGGACAGCCAGAGCTGTTTTTT
CASSLGGQPELFF
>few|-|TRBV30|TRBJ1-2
TGTGCCTGGGCCGAGCTCCGGGGCTATGGCTACACCTTC
CAWAELRGYGYTF
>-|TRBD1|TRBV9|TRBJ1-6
TGTGCCAGCGCCCCGGGACAGGGTAATTCACCCCTCCACTTT
CASAPGQGNSPLHF
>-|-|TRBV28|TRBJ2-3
TGTGCCAGCCAACGAACAGATACGCAGTATTTT
CASQRTDTQYF
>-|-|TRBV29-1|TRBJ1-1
TGCAGCGTTGACAGACGGATAATGAACACTGAAGCTTTCTTT
CSVDRRIMNTEAFF
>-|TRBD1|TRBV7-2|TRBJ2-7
TGTGCCAGCAGCACCGCGGGACAGGGGATTTACGAGCAGTACTTC
CASSTAGQGIYEQYF
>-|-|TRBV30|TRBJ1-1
TGTGCCTGGAGTGTATATTCTGAAGCTTTCTTT
CAWSVYSEAFF
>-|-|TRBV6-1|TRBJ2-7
TGTGCCAGCAAAGAGGGCGTGCGCGGCGAGCAGTACTTC
CASKEGVRGEQYF
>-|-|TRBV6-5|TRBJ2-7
TGTGCCAGCAGTTACTTGGCCAGACCTTACGAGCAGTACTTC
CASSYLARPYEQYF